The clone carrying this T cell receptor (beta chain) was seen only once. The data originate from a study of beta chain features in type 1 diabetes. Study-level information: Examination spanned around 110 million sorted cells from all samples.

As every portion of the isolated RNA was reverse transcribed, the sequencing read expressed TCRB transcripts. The data were produced by immunoSEQ multiplex PCR, yet TCRdb's version contains in-frame clones alone and is incomplete. The sample lists about 19,000 clones, around 50% occurring once. The sequence was collected from a man between 18 and 29 years old in good health. The sequenced sample was stem cell memory CD4+ T cells from blood.

For the CDR3, the DNA is TGTGCCAGCAGTCAGGACACAGCAGAAGAAAAACTGTTTTTT. Translating gives CASSQDTAEEKLFF. This chain joins TRBV6-5 and TRBJ1-4; a weak D match, TRBD1 (5 bases). The CDR3 contains 14 residues. The V and J ends lost 5 bases and 8 bases respectively, with 15 bases between them. Per the germline V gene, CDR1 is MNHEY and CDR2 is SVGAGI.